This TCR beta chain originates from a study of shared clonotypes between healthy human individuals. A note on this clone: The target antigen is unknown.

Each sorted subset replicate got 200 ng genomic DNA, 25,000 to 30,000 genomes. Assay: immunoSEQ multiplex PCR; the TCRdb copy retains only in-frame clones and omits some. This sample yields around 690,000 clones, of which 80% to 95% are seen a single time; 34% belongs to the top ten. Each CD8 memory set brought CD45RO+ cells together with CCR7-negative CD45RA+ TemRA cells. This CDR3 contains 16 residues. The V gene lost 5 bases and the J gene lost 7 bases, with 21 bases spanning the gap. Per germline, CDR1 MNHEY and CDR2 SMNVEV (reference sequence). Study outcomes and limitations: Sequencing depth was expected to affect clonotype sharing among donors.

The origin of this receptor is a man younger than 30 in good health. Some clones in this sample may be carry-over from other donors' samples. Sequencing was performed on memory CD8+ T cells from PBMCs. As for subset: CD45RO+ cells pooled with CCR7-negative TemRA cells. The V call is TRBV27, the J call TRBJ2-1, with D perhaps matching TRBD1 (6 bases). The CDR3 nucleotides read TGTGCCAGCAGTACCACGGCAGGGGAAGTATGGAATGAGCAGTTCTTC. Translation gives CASSTTAGEVWNEQFF.